The 25 T cell receptor beta chains below all came from one sample that was sequenced in a study of cytomegalovirus exposure and HLA in healthy donors. PCR primers comprised 60 Vbeta and 13 Jbeta primers. Sequencing used immunoSEQ multiplex PCR; TCRdb keeps in-frame clones, though not all of them. The sample carries approximately 160,000 clones, 80% recorded once. The material sequenced was PBMCs. These receptors all come from a human donor in good health.

The chain joins TRBV2 to TRBJ1-5, with TRBD1 matching over 12 bases. Losses at the gene ends were 3 bases for V and 3 bases for J; bases not matched to a gene: 9. This CDR3 spans 18 amino acids. CDR1 and CDR2 (germline): SNHLY, FYNNEI. The CDR3 sequence: CASSDLSGTGGINQPQHF. The CDR3 DNA is TGTGCCAGCAGTGATCTGTCCGGGACAGGGGGCATCAATCAGCCCCAGCATTTT.

This chain connects TRBV4-2 to TRBJ1-2; D possibly corresponds to TRBD1 (5 bases). CDR1 LGHNA and CDR2 YNFKEQ come from the germline V gene. There are 15 residues in the CDR3. V gave up 4 bases and J gave up 4 bases, with 16 bases separating them. The DNA for the CDR3 is TGTGCCAGCAGCCCGGACCAGGGAATAGGCTATGGCTACACCTTC. It specifies CASSPDQGIGYGYTF.

This clone has only a few counts. The rearrangement uses TRBV4-1 and TRBJ1-2; D is unresolved. The germline V gene has CDR1 MGHRA and CDR2 YSYEKL. This CDR3 has 15 amino acids. Between the trimmed V and J ends, which lost 0 bases and 4 bases, there was a span of 12 bases. The CDR3 DNA follows: TGCGCCAGCAGCCAAGATAATCGGAGAAGCTATGGCTACACCTTC. It specifies CASSQDNRRSYGYTF.

The chain uses TRBV13 and TRBJ2-1; 9 bases map to TRBD2. CDR3 length: 16 amino acids. The J segment lost 2 bases and the V segment lost 3 bases, leaving 5 bases of the junction unmatched. Germline CDR1 is PRHDT and CDR2 is FYEKMQ (reference sequence). The CDR3 DNA reads as TGTGCCAGCAGCTTGTATAGCGGGGGCCCCTACAATGAGCAGTTCTTC. Amino acids: CASSLYSGGPYNEQFF.

The rearrangement joins TRBV7-2 to TRBJ2-5; 9 bases fit TRBD1. The CDR3 is 14 residues long. CDR1 is SGHTA, CDR2 FQGNSA, per germline. V was clipped by 3 bases and J by 2 bases; unmatched bases: 1. The CDR3 bases are TGTGCCAGCAGCTTTGGACAGGGGCAAGAGACCCAGTACTTC. It specifies CASSFGQGQETQYF.

This clone was observed once. The V call is TRBV15, the J call TRBJ1-1; D gene ambiguous. Germline-derived CDR1 and CDR2 are LNHNV and YYDKDF (reference sequence). The CDR3 consists of 12 residues. Trimming removed 2 bases from V and 7 bases from J, with 8 bases in between. The CDR3 coding sequence is TGTGCCACCAGCAGAAGAGGGCGTGAAGCTTTCTTT. Translating gives CATSRRGREAFF.

Turning to this clone: Other DNA sequences of this sample code for an identical CDR3. V usage is TRBV2 and J usage is TRBJ1-1; 7 bases match TRBD1. Trimming removed 1 base from V and 3 bases from J; junction bases left unmatched: 2. The CDR3 sequence is 14 residues long. Germline lookup yields CDR1 SNHLY and CDR2 FYNNEI. The CDR3 bases are TGTGCCAGCAGTGAAGAGGACAGGTACACTGAAGCTTTCTTT. Encoded protein: CASSEEDRYTEAFF.

The chain couples TRBV9 to TRBJ1-4; TRBD1 aligns across 7 bases. There are 15 residues in the CDR3. V lost 1 base and J lost 8; bases outside the gene matches: 8. CDR1 is SGDLS and CDR2 is YYNGEE in the germline V gene. The CDR3, as DNA: TGTGCCAGCAGCGTACTAGGGGGCAAGGGGGAAAAACTGTTTTTT. Encoded protein: CASSVLGGKGEKLFF. Complete variable domain (other parts from reference TRBV9 and TRBJ1-4): DSGVTQTPKHLITATGQRVTLRCSPRSGDLSVYWYQQSLDQGLQFLIQYYNGEERAKGNILERFSAQQFPDLHSELNLSSLELGDSALYFCASSVLGGKGEKLFFGSGTQLSVL.

The chain is built from TRBV2 and TRBJ1-5; weak D call: TRBD1 (6 bases). This CDR3 region has 12 residues. Germline V gives CDR1 SNHLY, CDR2 FYNNEI. Trimming shortened V by 4 bases and J by 7 bases, and 8 bases separated the two germline ends. In DNA form, the CDR3 reads TGTGCCAGCAGTGCTGGGGGCCAGCCCCAGCATTTT. Translation: CASSAGGQPQHF.

The chain employs TRBV4-1 and TRBJ2-5, with TRBD2 identical over 7 bases. The J call could be wrong; TRBJ2-7 is a better fit for the DNA end. CDR3 length equals 17 residues. Germline lookup yields CDR1 MGHRA and CDR2 YSYEKL. The CDR3 protein is CASSQDVGGSGGYEQYF. The CDR3 nucleotides read TGCGCCAGCAGCCAAGATGTCGGGGGGTCCGGAGGCTACGAGCAGTACTTC.

The V gene is TRBV7-9, the J gene TRBJ1-5; TRBD1 might be the D (5 bases). Per germline, CDR1 SEHNR and CDR2 FQNEAQ (reference sequence). The CDR3 is 14 residues long. V was trimmed by 6 bases and J by 2 bases, leaving 11 bases between them. The CDR3 region is CASRGGGGNQPQHF. In DNA form, the CDR3 reads TGTGCCAGCAGGGGTGGAGGGGGCAATCAGCCCCAGCATTTT.

The chain recombines TRBV6-5 with TRBJ1-5; D gene ambiguous. This CDR3 comprises 13 residues. Deletions cut 5 bases from V and 0 bases from J, with 5 bases between. Germline lookup yields CDR1 MNHEY and CDR2 SVGAGI. The CDR3 region is CASSQHSNQPQHF. In DNA form, the CDR3 reads TGTGCCAGCAGTCAACATAGCAATCAGCCCCAGCATTTT.

This rearrangement joins TRBV27 to TRBJ1-1; unclear D gene. Trimming stripped 5 bases from V and 7 bases from J, with 11 bases between. The CDR3 has 12 amino acids. Germline CDR1 MNHEY, CDR2 SMNVEV (reference sequence). CDR3 region: CASSPSGYEAFF. The CDR3 DNA is TGTGCCAGCAGTCCCTCCGGGTATGAAGCTTTCTTT.

This clone was recorded only once. J is TRBJ1-2 and V is TRBV5-6, with D maybe TRBD1 (6 bases). V dropped 2 bases and J dropped 5 bases, with 19 bases sitting between them. The CDR3 is 16 residues long. From germline, CDR1 is SGHDT and CDR2 YYEEEE. CDR3: CASSFAPTGPRYGYTF. The CDR3 coding sequence is TGTGCCAGCAGCTTTGCACCAACAGGGCCTAGGTATGGCTACACCTTC.

This chain joins TRBV4-3 and TRBJ2-3; TRBD2 matches 8 bases. V was pared by 4 bases and J by 2 bases, with 14 bases of the junction left unmatched. Germline V gene lookup returns CDR1 LGHNA and CDR2 YSLEER. CDR3 length equals 18 residues. The CDR3 protein is CASSLREGAGASTDTQYF. DNA for the CDR3: TGCGCCAGCAGCCTACGCGAAGGAGCGGGGGCGTCCACAGATACGCAGTATTTT.

The chain links TRBV27 to TRBJ2-3; 7 bases map to TRBD2. Germline-derived CDR1 and CDR2 are MNHEY and SMNVEV (reference sequence). With 5 bases clipped from V and 2 bases from J, the junction kept 19 bases outside the gene matches. CDR3 size: 19 residues. The CDR3: CASSLNRASGAGPTDTQYF. DNA of the CDR3: TGTGCCAGCAGTCTGAATCGGGCTAGCGGCGCGGGCCCCACAGATACGCAGTATTTT.

The genes are TRBV11-3 and TRBJ2-5; D is ambiguous. The V end was cut by 5 bases, the J end by 1 base, with 2 bases between. Germline V gives CDR1 SGHNT, CDR2 YENEEA. This CDR3 is built from 11 residues. The CDR3 loop is CASSLQETQYF. The CDR3 nucleotides read TGTGCCAGCAGCCTCCAAGAGACCCAGTACTTC.

This clone was recorded only once. The chain couples TRBV10-2 to TRBJ2-7, with TRBD2 as a possible D gene (5 bases). This CDR3 comprises 12 residues. Germline loops: CDR1 WSHSY, CDR2 SAAADI. Trimming stripped 6 bases from V and 9 bases from J, with 15 bases between. The CDR3 coding sequence is TGCGCCAGCAGGAGGGAAACCGGCGGGCAGTACTTC. Translating it yields CASRRETGGQYF.

There are a few counts of this clone. J is TRBJ2-5 and V is TRBV15, with TRBD2 matching 10 bases. Germline values: CDR1 LNHNV, CDR2 YYDKDF (reference sequence). This CDR3 is 19 amino acids long. V shed 1 base and J 1 base; nucleotides not matched to a gene: 12. The CDR3 region has the DNA TGTGCCACCAGCAGAGTGGTCCTACGGACTAGCGGATTCCAAGAGACCCAGTACTTC. This gives the protein CATSRVVLRTSGFQETQYF.

This chain connects TRBV7-8 to TRBJ2-2, with a tentative D call TRBD1 (7 bases). V gave up 2 bases and J gave up 5 bases, with 15 bases separating them. Looked up from germline, CDR1 is SGHVS and CDR2 is FQNEAQ. This CDR3 has 16 amino acids. The CDR3 coding sequence is TGTGCCAGCAGCTTATCAGACAGGGAGGATACCGGGGAGCTGTTTTTT. This translates into CASSLSDREDTGELFF. Complete variable domain (other parts from reference TRBV7-8 and TRBJ2-2): GAGVSQSPRYKVAKRGQDVALRCDPISGHVSLFWYQQALGQGPEFLTYFQNEAQLDKSGLPSDRFFAERPEGSVSTLKIQRTQQEDSAVYLCASSLSDREDTGELFFGEGSRLTVL.

V is TRBV11-3 and J is TRBJ2-4; 11 nucleotides align to TRBD1. The V gene's germline CDR1 is SGHNT and CDR2 YENEEA. The CDR3 totals 18 residues. V gave up 2 bases and J gave up 6 bases; unmatched junction bases: 12. CDR3 region: CASSLPPGQGAVGNIQYF. The CDR3 DNA reads TGTGCCAGCAGCTTACCCCCCGGACAGGGGGCAGTCGGAAACATTCAGTACTTC.

The chain links TRBV7-9 to TRBJ2-1; 8 bases agree with TRBD2. V shed 4 bases and J 8 bases; nucleotides not matched to a gene: 10. CDR1 and CDR2 (germline): SEHNR, FQNEAQ (reference sequence). The CDR3 consists of 15 residues. The CDR3 coding sequence is TGTGCCAGCAGCTACCTCGGACTAGCACGCGATGAGCAGTTCTTC. Translation gives CASSYLGLARDEQFF.

The chain joins TRBV4-1 to TRBJ1-6; 9 positions agree with TRBD1. After removal of 3 bases from V and 0 bases from J, the junction contained 6 bases not matched to a gene. The CDR3 covers 18 residues. Germline CDR1 MGHRA, CDR2 YSYEKL. The CDR3 DNA follows: TGCGCCAGCAGCCACCCGGGACAGGGAAGCTCCTATAATTCACCCCTCCACTTT. Its protein is CASSHPGQGSSYNSPLHF.

This clone was counted a few times. The chain is built from TRBV2 and TRBJ2-5; D is ambiguous. CDR1 and CDR2 (germline): SNHLY, FYNNEI. The CDR3 spans 12 residues. The V gene lost 2 bases and the J gene lost 4 bases, with 5 bases spanning the gap. The CDR3 DNA is TGTGCCAGCAGTGAAATTAGAGAGACCCAGTACTTC. Protein product: CASSEIRETQYF.

This CDR3 reads CASSSGATNEKLFF. In DNA form, the CDR3 reads TGTGCCAGCAGCTCAGGTGCAACTAATGAAAAACTGTTTTTT. The rearrangement joins TRBV5-6 to TRBJ1-4; D remains ambiguous. The CDR3 runs to 14 residues. Trimming removed 3 bases from V and 0 bases from J, with 6 bases in between. In germline, CDR1 is SGHDT, CDR2 YYEEEE.